Presented here are 22 T cell receptor beta chains from one specimen sequenced in a study of cytomegalovirus exposure and HLA in healthy donors. The assay was immunoSEQ multiplex PCR, and TCRdb's table has in-frame clones only and misses some. Here the sample spans 150,000 to 250,000 clones, approximately 82% being singletons. Sequencing was performed on PBMCs. The receptors were gathered from a woman aged 30 to 39 in good health and CMV-seropositive.

The chain combines TRBV13 with TRBJ2-7, with a tentative D call TRBD1 (5 bases). CDR3 size: 13 residues. The germline gives CDR1 PRHDT, CDR2 FYEKMQ (reference sequence). V was pared by 6 bases and J by 2 bases, with 11 bases between. DNA for the CDR3: TGTGCCAGCAGGTACAGGAACACCTACGAGCAGTACTTC. Translating gives CASRYRNTYEQYF.

This clone occurred a few times. The genes are TRBV5-6 and TRBJ1-2; D possibly corresponds to TRBD1 (5 bases). The V end was cut by 1 base, the J end by 4 bases, with 8 bases between. CDR1 and CDR2 from the germline V gene are SGHDT and YYEEEE. The CDR3 is made up of 13 amino acids. This chain's CDR3 is CASSLLQVYGYTF. CDR3 in DNA: TGTGCCAGCAGCTTGCTACAGGTCTATGGCTACACCTTC.

The chain carries TRBV6-5 and TRBJ2-7; D is possibly TRBD2 (6 bases). This CDR3 has 12 residues. The V gene's germline CDR1 is MNHEY and CDR2 SVGAGI. V gave up 5 bases and J gave up 6 bases, with 11 bases separating them. The CDR3 sequence: CASSRGSGEQYF. DNA for the CDR3: TGTGCCAGCAGTCGGGGGTCGGGCGAGCAGTACTTC.

The chain carries TRBV19 and TRBJ1-5; 7 positions agree with TRBD1. The CDR3 contains 13 residues. Germline CDR1 LNHDA, CDR2 SQIVND (reference sequence). Trimming at V came to 5 bases and at J to 7 bases, leaving 5 bases not matched to a gene. As DNA, the CDR3 is TGTGCCAGTAGTCTCGACAGGGACCAGCCCCAGCATTTT. It codes for CASSLDRDQPQHF.

This clone was found once. The chain combines TRBV9 with TRBJ2-7; 8 nucleotides line up with TRBD2. Losses at the gene ends were 0 bases for V and 5 bases for J; bases not matched to a gene: 10. Germline values: CDR1 SGDLS, CDR2 YYNGEE. The CDR3 consists of 16 residues. The CDR3 sequence: CASSVAPSGGQDEQYF. For the CDR3, the DNA is TGTGCCAGCAGCGTAGCCCCATCGGGGGGGCAGGACGAGCAGTACTTC.

The rearrangement joins TRBV10-3 to TRBJ2-7; the D gene is possibly TRBD2 (6 bases). The germline CDR1 and CDR2 sequences are ENHRY and SYGVKD. This CDR3 has 14 residues. Trimming took off 0 bases at V and 3 bases at J, with 9 bases between the two ends. CDR3 DNA sequence: TGTGCCATCAGTGAGTCGCCGGGGGTCTACGAGCAGTACTTC. This translates into CAISESPGVYEQYF.

The DNA for the CDR3 is TGTGCCAGCCGGGGTAGCGGGAGGAGCAATGAGCAGTTCTTC. Translating it yields CASRGSGRSNEQFF. The chain couples TRBV5-6 to TRBJ2-1; 10 bases are shared with TRBD2. The CDR3 length is 14 residues. Unmatched junction bases numbered 7, after V lost 7 bases and J lost 6 bases. Germline V gene data show CDR1 as SGHDT and CDR2 as YYEEEE.

V usage is TRBV7-6 and J usage is TRBJ2-3, with a weak D call TRBD1 (5 bases). V was cut by 2 bases and J by 1 base, with 10 bases left in between. The length of the CDR3 is 15 residues. Germline-derived CDR1 and CDR2 are SGHVS and FNYEAQ. CDR3 bases: TGTGCCAGCAGCTTATTGTCACAGGGCACAGATACGCAGTATTTT. It specifies CASSLLSQGTDTQYF. The complete variable domain, with remaining parts taken from reference TRBV7-6 and TRBJ2-3, reads GAGVSQSPRYKVTKRGQDVALRCDPISGHVSLYWYRQALGQGPEFLTYFNYEAQQDKSGLPNDRFSAERPEGSISTLTIQRTEQRDSAMYRCASSLLSQGTDTQYFGPGTRLTVL.

The rearrangement links TRBV11-2 to TRBJ2-3; TRBD2 agrees at 9 bases. The germline V gene encodes CDR1 SGHAT and CDR2 FQNNGV. J was trimmed by 6 bases and V by 0 bases; bases with no gene match: 7. CDR3 length: 16 residues. DNA for the CDR3: TGTGCCAGCAGCTTAGAGCGCGGGAGGGCCCTCGATACGCAGTATTTT. The encoded protein is CASSLERGRALDTQYF. Together with reference TRBV11-2 and TRBJ2-3, the CDR3 gives the full variable domain: EAGVAQSPRYKIIEKRQSVAFWCNPISGHATLYWYQQILGQGPKLLIQFQNNGVVDDSQLPKDRFSAERLKGVDSTLKIQPAKLEDSAVYLCASSLERGRALDTQYFGPGTRLTVL.

This rearrangement joins TRBV9 to TRBJ1-4; D might be TRBD1 (6 bases). In germline, CDR1 is SGDLS, CDR2 YYNGEE. V gave up 4 bases and J gave up 6 bases, with 16 bases separating them. The CDR3 totals 15 residues. The CDR3 nucleotides read TGTGCCAGCAGCCTCTCGGACAGAGAGGATGAAAAACTGTTTTTT. It translates to CASSLSDREDEKLFF.

The CDR3 nucleotides read TGCATCACCGGGGTCGCCGACAATGAGCAGTTCTTC. Protein: CITGVADNEQFF. This chain joins TRBV29-1 and TRBJ2-1; D possibly corresponds to TRBD2 (5 bases). In germline, CDR1 is SQVTM, CDR2 ANQGSEA. This CDR3 has 12 residues.

The chain joins TRBV30 to TRBJ1-2; no definite D call. This CDR3 is built from 12 residues. Germline assignment: CDR1 GTSNPN and CDR2 SVGIG (reference sequence). V was pared by 1 base and J by 1 base, with 4 bases between. This CDR3 reads CAWSAINYGYTF. The CDR3 nucleotides are TGTGCCTGGAGTGCTATTAACTATGGCTACACCTTC.

The chain is built from TRBV5-1 and TRBJ2-4; TRBD2 might be the D (5 bases). CDR1 SGHRS and CDR2 YFSETQ come from the germline V gene. The CDR3 extends over 12 amino acids. Trimming took off 5 bases at V and 13 bases at J, with 16 bases between the two ends. The CDR3, as DNA: TGCGCCAGCAGAGGCCAGGACGGGGTCCAGTACTTC. Its translation: CASRGQDGVQYF.

The sample holds a few counts of this clone. V is TRBV7-9 and J is TRBJ2-7; TRBD2 matches 7 bases. The J segment lost 5 bases and the V segment lost 7 bases, leaving 14 bases of the junction unmatched. This CDR3 is 15 amino acids long. CDR1 is SEHNR, CDR2 FQNEAQ, per germline (reference sequence). The CDR3 DNA reads TGTGCCAGCAACCGCGGGGCTAGCGGCCGAGACGAGCAGTACTTC. It codes for CASNRGASGRDEQYF. The full variable domain, in which reference TRBV7-9 and TRBJ2-7 provide the parts outside the CDR3, is DTGVSQNPRHKITKRGQNVTFRCDPISEHNRLYWYRQTLGQGPEFLTYFQNEAQLEKSRLLSDRFSAERPKGSFSTLEIQRTEQGDSAMYLCASNRGASGRDEQYFGPGTRLTVT.

This chain uses TRBV27 with TRBJ1-1; D call uncertain. Trimming stripped 3 bases from V and 7 bases from J, with 21 bases between. Germline CDR1 is MNHEY and CDR2 is SMNVEV (reference sequence). This CDR3 is 16 amino acids long. The CDR3 DNA reads TGTGCCAGCAGTTTCCGGCAGGTACCCCCTTATGATGAAGCTTTCTTT. Translated, it gives CASSFRQVPPYDEAFF.

The chain couples TRBV11-3 to TRBJ2-1; 9 bases align to TRBD2. The CDR3 is 14 amino acids. V lost 4 bases, J lost 10 bases, and 8 bases stayed unmatched. Germline CDR1 is SGHNT and CDR2 is YENEEA. CDR3 DNA: TGTGCCAGCAGCTGGAGCGGGAGGCTTTCCGAGCAGTTCTTC. Its protein is CASSWSGRLSEQFF.

The gene calls are TRBV15 and TRBJ1-2; possible D gene TRBD1, 5 bases. Trimming took 3 bases from V and 8 from J, leaving 19 bases between them. The CDR3 runs 15 residues. From germline, CDR1 is LNHNV and CDR2 YYDKDF (reference sequence). CDR3 nucleotide sequence: TGTGCCACCAGCAGGGAGACAAACCAGGGAAAAGGCTACACCTTC. Residues: CATSRETNQGKGYTF.

The CDR3 nucleotides read TGTGCCAGCAGGACAGGGACCTACAATGAGCAGTTCTTC. Translation gives CASRTGTYNEQFF. The chain has TRBV2 and TRBJ2-1, with TRBD1 matching 7 bases. Germline V gene sequence: CDR1 SNHLY, CDR2 FYNNEI. V shed 6 bases and J 2 bases; nucleotides not matched to a gene: 1. The CDR3 has 13 residues.

This chain uses TRBV5-1 with TRBJ2-1; D is undetermined. Germline CDR1 is SGHRS and CDR2 is YFSETQ. The CDR3 has 14 amino acids. V dropped 0 bases and J dropped 5 bases, with 9 bases sitting between them. In DNA form, the CDR3 reads TGCGCCAGCAGCTTGGGGCGGATTAACAATGAGCAGTTCTTC. Amino acid sequence: CASSLGRINNEQFF. Full variable domain (outside the CDR3, taken from reference TRBV5-1 and TRBJ2-1): KAGVTQTPRYLIKTRGQQVTLSCSPISGHRSVSWYQQTPGQGLQFLFEYFSETQRNKGNFPGRFSGRQFSNSRSEMNVSTLELGDSALYLCASSLGRINNEQFFGPGTRLTVL.

The rearrangement uses TRBV5-1 and TRBJ2-1; TRBD2 aligns across 8 bases. V was pared by 3 bases and J by 8 bases, with 10 bases of the junction left unmatched. Germline CDR1 reads SGHRS; CDR2 reads YFSETQ. There are 15 residues in the CDR3. CDR3 loop: CASSSRSGIVDEQFF. The CDR3 coding sequence is TGCGCCAGCAGCTCCCGTAGCGGGATCGTGGATGAGCAGTTCTTC.

This sequence joins TRBV7-2 and TRBJ2-7; D unresolved. V lost 3 bases, J lost 0 bases, and 9 bases lay in between. This CDR3 region has 14 residues. Germline loops: CDR1 SGHTA, CDR2 FQGNSA. CDR3 amino acids: CASSFLRSSYEQYF. CDR3 sequence (DNA): TGTGCCAGCAGCTTTCTGAGAAGCTCCTACGAGCAGTACTTC.

V usage is TRBV28 and J usage is TRBJ2-1; 10 positions agree with TRBD2. V shed 2 bases and J 7 bases; nucleotides not matched to a gene: 5. The CDR3 has 15 residues. Per germline, CDR1 MDHEN and CDR2 SYDVKM. CDR3 residues: CASSLLAGDRNEQFF. The DNA for the CDR3 is TGTGCCAGCAGTTTACTAGCGGGAGATAGGAATGAGCAGTTCTTC.